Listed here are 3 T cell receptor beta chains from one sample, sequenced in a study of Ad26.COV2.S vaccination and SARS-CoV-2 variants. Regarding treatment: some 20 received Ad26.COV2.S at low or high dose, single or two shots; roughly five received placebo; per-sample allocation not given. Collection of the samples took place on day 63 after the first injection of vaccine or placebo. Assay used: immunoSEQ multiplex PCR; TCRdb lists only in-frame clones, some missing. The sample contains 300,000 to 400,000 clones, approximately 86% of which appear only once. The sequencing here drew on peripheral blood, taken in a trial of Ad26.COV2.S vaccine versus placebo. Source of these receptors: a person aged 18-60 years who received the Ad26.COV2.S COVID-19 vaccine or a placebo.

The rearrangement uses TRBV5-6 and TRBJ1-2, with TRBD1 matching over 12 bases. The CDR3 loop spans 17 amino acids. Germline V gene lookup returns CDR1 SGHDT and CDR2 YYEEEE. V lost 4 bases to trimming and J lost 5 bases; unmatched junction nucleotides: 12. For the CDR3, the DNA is TGTGCCAGCAGCGGCCCAGGGACAGGGGGCGCGAAGTATGGCTACACCTTC. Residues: CASSGPGTGGAKYGYTF.

The CDR3 loop reads CASGSLRVGTEAFF. The DNA for the CDR3 is TGTGCCAGCGGTAGCTTGCGGGTTGGCACTGAAGCTTTCTTT. This rearrangement joins TRBV7-9 to TRBJ1-1; D uncertain. The germline V gene has CDR1 SEHNR and CDR2 FQNEAQ (reference sequence). The length of the CDR3 is 14 residues. Trimming removed 8 bases from V and 4 bases from J, with 17 bases in between.

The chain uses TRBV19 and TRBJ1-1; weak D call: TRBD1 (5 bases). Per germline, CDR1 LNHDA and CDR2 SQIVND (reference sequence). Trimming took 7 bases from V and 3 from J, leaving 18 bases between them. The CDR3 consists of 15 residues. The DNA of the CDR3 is TGTGCCAGTAAGGGCCCCGCGGTCAGGGACACTGAAGCTTTCTTT. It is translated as CASKGPAVRDTEAFF.